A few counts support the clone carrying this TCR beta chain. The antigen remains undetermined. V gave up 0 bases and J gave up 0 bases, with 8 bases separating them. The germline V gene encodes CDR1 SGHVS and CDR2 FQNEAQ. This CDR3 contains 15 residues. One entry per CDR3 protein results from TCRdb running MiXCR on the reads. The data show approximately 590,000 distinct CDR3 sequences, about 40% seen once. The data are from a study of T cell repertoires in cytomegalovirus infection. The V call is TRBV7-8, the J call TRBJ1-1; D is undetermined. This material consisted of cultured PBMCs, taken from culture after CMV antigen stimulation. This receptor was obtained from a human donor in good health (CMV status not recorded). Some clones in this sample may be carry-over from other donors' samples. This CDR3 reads CASSLAGSLNTEAFF. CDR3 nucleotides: TGTGCCAGCAGCTTAGCGGGCAGTCTGAACACTGAAGCTTTCTTT.